Shown below are 17 T cell receptor beta chains from a single sample sequenced in a study of T-cell reconstitution after alpha-beta-depleted transplantation in children. Library preparation (for TCRbeta) was performed with unique molecular identifiers. From the PCR reads, TCRdb called clonotypes with MiXCR, one entry per CDR3 protein. This sample has 400,000 to 500,000 distinct CDR3 sequences, with approximately 11% found just once. Sequencing used PBMCs from the stem cell graft donor, obtained from the stem cell graft. All receptors come from a human donor who donated a stem cell graft to a child with acute myeloid leukemia.

There are a few counts of this clonotype. The rearrangement joins TRBV4-3 to TRBJ2-2, with D perhaps TRBD1 or TRBD2 (5 bases each). V gave up 1 base and J gave up 6 bases, with 12 bases separating them. The CDR3 runs to 15 residues. The V gene's germline CDR1 is LGHNA and CDR2 YSLEER. CDR3 nucleotide sequence: TGCGCCAGCAGCCAAGGCAGGGAGTTTGCCGGGGAGCTGTTTTTT. Protein sequence: CASSQGREFAGELFF.

At least ten counts were recorded for this clonotype. V and J are TRBV4-1 and TRBJ2-7; 8 bases line up with TRBD2. This CDR3 contains 16 residues. The ends lost 0 bases at V and 2 bases at J; junction bases unmatched: 6. Germline CDR1 reads MGHRA; CDR2 reads YSYEKL. The CDR3 DNA sequence: TGCGCCAGCAGCCAAGATCAGCTAGCGGGCGCCTACGAGCAGTACTTC. It encodes CASSQDQLAGAYEQYF.

The chain recombines TRBV20-1 with TRBJ2-3; TRBD2 aligns across 7 bases. CDR3 length: 15 residues. J gave up 0 bases and V 3 bases, and 6 bases lay outside the gene matches. Germline V gene lookup returns CDR1 DFQATT and CDR2 SNEGSKA (reference sequence). CDR3: CSASLAEASTDTQYF. The CDR3, as DNA: TGCAGTGCTAGCCTAGCGGAAGCTAGCACAGATACGCAGTATTTT.

This chain joins TRBV7-2 and TRBJ2-7; weak D call: TRBD2 (6 bases). CDR3 length: 14 residues. Per the germline V gene, CDR1 is SGHTA and CDR2 is FQGNSA. V shed 4 bases and J shed 6 bases, with 16 bases lying between them. The CDR3 loop is CASSSQRLAREQYF. The CDR3 DNA is TGTGCCAGCAGCTCCCAACGGCTAGCGCGCGAGCAGTACTTC.

This clonotype was seen more than once but under ten times. The CDR3 here is CSARGRAGGVKDSSYNEQFF. CDR3 in DNA: TGCAGTGCTAGAGGTAGGGCAGGGGGAGTTAAGGACAGCTCCTACAATGAGCAGTTCTTC. The V and J genes are TRBV20-1 and TRBJ2-1; 7 bases line up with TRBD1. CDR3 length: 20 amino acids. Germline loops: CDR1 DFQATT, CDR2 SNEGSKA (reference sequence). Trimming removed 1 base from V and 0 bases from J; junction bases left unmatched: 18.

This clonotype has only a few counts. DNA of the CDR3: TGTGCCAGCAGCGTAGGGTCTAGCGGAACCTACGAGCAGTACTTC. It yields the protein CASSVGSSGTYEQYF. V usage is TRBV9 and J usage is TRBJ2-7, with 7 bases fitting TRBD2. The length of the CDR3 is 15 residues. Per germline, CDR1 SGDLS and CDR2 YYNGEE. Trimming at V came to 0 bases and at J to 2 bases, leaving 5 bases not matched to a gene.

The table lists this clonotype with a few counts. V is TRBV20-1 and J is TRBJ1-4; D not resolved. Deletions cut 5 bases from V and 7 bases from J, with 11 bases between. The germline V gene has CDR1 DFQATT and CDR2 SNEGSKA (reference sequence). There are 12 residues in the CDR3. In DNA, the CDR3 is TGCAGTGCTTTTGAGGGTAGTGAAAAACTGTTTTTT. Residues: CSAFEGSEKLFF.

This clonotype was picked up many times. V is TRBV20-1 and J is TRBJ2-1; the D is unclear. The germline V and J ends were trimmed by 5 bases and 5 bases, with 10 bases remaining between them. Germline assignment: CDR1 DFQATT and CDR2 SNEGSKA (reference sequence). There are 12 residues in the CDR3. CDR3: CSARGRNNEQFF. DNA for the CDR3: TGCAGTGCTCGAGGAAGGAACAATGAGCAGTTCTTC.

J is TRBJ2-5 and V is TRBV29-1; 9 bases align to TRBD2. The CDR3 is made up of 13 amino acids. Losses at the gene ends were 2 bases for V and 3 bases for J; bases not matched to a gene: 1. The germline CDR1 and CDR2 sequences are SQVTM and ANQGSEA. The CDR3 nucleotides are TGCAGCGTTGAACGGACTAGCGAAGAGACCCAGTACTTC. Encoded protein: CSVERTSEETQYF.

V is TRBV10-3 and J is TRBJ2-7; D may be TRBD1 or TRBD2 (7 bases each). With 8 bases removed from V and 6 bases from J, the gap between germline ends came to 17 bases. CDR3 length: 13 residues. Germline V gives CDR1 ENHRY, CDR2 SYGVKD. CDR3 nucleotides: TGTGCCATCGGCCAGGGGGGGGCTCTCGAGCAGTACTTC. Encoded protein: CAIGQGGALEQYF.

The count of this clonotype is one. This sequence may be a read error, since a much larger clone differs from it by one base. The genes are TRBV3-1 and TRBJ2-7; 7 nucleotides line up with TRBD2. V was clipped by 1 base and J by 6 bases; unmatched bases: 9. CDR1 is LGHDT, CDR2 YNNKEL, per germline (reference sequence). The CDR3 consists of 15 residues. The CDR3 sequence is CASSQGSGGGCEQYV. The CDR3 region has the DNA TGTGCCAGCAGCCAAGGGAGCGGCGGGGGTTGCGAGCAGTACGTC.

This clonotype was counted a few times. The chain couples TRBV5-1 to TRBJ1-1; TRBD1 matches at 8 bases. V shed 4 bases and J 3 bases; nucleotides not matched to a gene: 11. The CDR3 extends over 16 amino acids. CDR1 and CDR2 (germline): SGHRS, YFSETQ. CDR3 in amino acids: CASSAYRGRDDTEAFF. For the CDR3, the DNA is TGCGCCAGCAGCGCTTACAGGGGGAGGGATGACACTGAAGCTTTCTTT. The full variable domain, with the rest looked up from reference TRBV5-1 and TRBJ1-1, is KAGVTQTPRYLIKTRGQQVTLSCSPISGHRSVSWYQQTPGQGLQFLFEYFSETQRNKGNFPGRFSGRQFSNSRSEMNVSTLELGDSALYLCASSAYRGRDDTEAFFGQGTRLTVV.

At least ten counts were recorded for this clonotype. The genes are TRBV12-3 or TRBV12-4 and TRBJ2-2; tentative D call: TRBD1 (6 bases). The CDR3 has 13 amino acids. V was clipped by 5 bases and J by 7 bases, with 11 bases between them. CDR3 protein: CASSLQGNGELFF. The CDR3 coding sequence is TGTGCCAGCAGTCTACAGGGTAACGGGGAGCTGTTTTTT.

The chain joins TRBV6-1 to TRBJ2-2; 8 bases match TRBD1. From germline, CDR1 is MNHNS and CDR2 SASEGT. CDR3 length equals 14 residues. V dropped 7 bases and J dropped 4; count of bases not matched to a gene: 5. In DNA form, the CDR3 reads TGTGCCAGCAAAATCCAGGGGGCCACCGGGGAGCTGTTTTTT. It encodes CASKIQGATGELFF.

This clonotype came up a few times. The rearrangement links TRBV21-1 to TRBJ2-6; TRBD1 was called by the table and not checked on the DNA. TRBV21-1 represents a pseudogene. The CDR3 runs to 16 residues. The CDR3 coding sequence is TGTGCCAGCAAAGGGGGCATTTTTTTTGGGGCCAACGGCCTGACTTTC. This translates into CASKGGIFFGANGLTF.

This clonotype was observed a few times. J is TRBJ2-4 and V is TRBV7-2; D not certain. The CDR3 has 13 residues. V lost 5 bases and J 5 bases, leaving 10 bases between the germline ends. In germline, CDR1 is SGHTA, CDR2 FQGNSA. CDR3 sequence: CASSTSDQNIQYF. The CDR3 DNA reads TGTGCCAGCAGCACCTCGGACCAAAACATTCAGTACTTC.

This chain links TRBV20-1 with TRBJ2-7, with D maybe TRBD1 (6 bases). The germline CDR1 and CDR2 sequences are DFQATT and SNEGSKA (reference sequence). CDR3 length equals 13 residues. The CDR3: CSARADRLYEQYV. In DNA form, the CDR3 reads TGCAGTGCCAGAGCGGACAGACTCTACGAGCAGTACGTC.